These T cell receptor beta chains were read from a single sample in a study of cytomegalovirus exposure and HLA in healthy donors. Produced via immunoSEQ multiplex PCR; TCRdb's table is partial and in-frame only. The table lists roughly 100,000 clones, around 74% of them singletons. Sample: PBMCs. These TCRs come from a man aged 40-50 years in good health and CMV-seropositive. CDR3s include the opening cysteine and the closing phenylalanine or tryptophan. A D gene is named only where the DNA matches it firmly. The size entry is marked missing in some rows and otherwise reads once, few, many or a size class.

d_call j_call v_call clone_size cdr3_aa cdr3_nt
TRBD2 TRBJ2-1 TRBV4-1 NA CASSQDRTSGRYNEQFF TGCGCCAGCAGCCAAGATAGGACTAGCGGGCGCTACAATGAGCAGTTCTTC
TRBD2 TRBJ2-7 TRBV6-7 NA CAIGLAGTGLPYEQYF TGTGCCATAGGACTAGCGGGAACGGGACTACCCTACGAGCAGTACTTC
TRBD2 TRBJ2-5 TRBV5-6 NA CASSSMGGETQYF TGTGCCAGCAGCTCGATGGGGGGGGAGACCCAGTACTTC
TRBD2 TRBJ2-7 TRBV12-5 few CASGVSGGARQYF TGTGCTAGTGGTGTTAGCGGGGGGGCCCGGCAGTACTTC
NA TRBJ1-6 TRBV2 NA CASIREGGDPNSPLHF TGTGCCAGCATACGGGAGGGGGGAGACCCTAATTCACCCCTCCACTTT
NA TRBJ1-1 TRBV19 NA CASSIDPGAESLNTEAFF TGTGCCAGTAGTATAGATCCCGGAGCGGAAAGCCTGAACACTGAAGCTTTCTTT
TRBD1 TRBJ1-2 TRBV10-3 NA CAISEDRGLYTF TGTGCCATCAGTGAGGACAGGGGGCTATACACCTTC
NA TRBJ1-1 TRBV29-1 once CSVTVGGVNTEAFF TGCAGCGTGACAGTGGGAGGGGTGAACACTGAAGCTTTCTTT
TRBD1 TRBJ2-5 TRBV14 NA CASSQSPGQGWETQYF TGTGCCAGCAGCCAATCCCCGGGACAGGGGTGGGAGACCCAGTACTTC
NA TRBJ2-2 TRBV7-6 few CASSPTGYGELFF TGTGCCAGCAGCCCCACAGGGTACGGGGAGCTGTTTTTT
TRBD2 TRBJ2-1 TRBV4-2 NA CASSQERGGGAFDEQFF TGTGCCAGCAGCCAAGAGAGGGGCGGGGGGGCCTTTGATGAGCAGTTCTTC
NA TRBJ1-2 TRBV7-2 NA CASSLGGTLNYGYTF TGTGCCAGCAGCTTAGGGGGGACACTTAACTATGGCTACACCTTC
TRBD2 TRBJ2-1 TRBV27 NA CASSLSRGRHEQFF TGTGCCAGCAGTTTATCGCGGGGGAGGCATGAGCAGTTCTTC
TRBD1 TRBJ1-2 TRBV27 once CASSQDRAAGYTF TGTGCCAGCAGTCAGGACAGGGCTGCTGGCTACACCTTC
TRBD2 TRBJ2-7 TRBV7-9 NA CASSHGTSGPEQYF TGTGCCAGCAGCCACGGGACTAGCGGGCCCGAGCAGTACTTC
NA TRBJ1-1 TRBV19 NA CASSTGHSTEAFF TGTGCCAGTAGTACAGGTCACAGCACTGAAGCTTTCTTT
NA TRBJ2-1 TRBV7-6 NA CASSLVAAVGDEQFF TGTGCCAGCAGCTTAGTAGCGGCGGTGGGAGATGAGCAGTTCTTC
NA TRBJ1-1 TRBV10-3 NA CAISDAGNTEAFF TGTGCCATCAGTGACGCAGGGAACACTGAAGCTTTCTTT